These T cell receptor beta chains were read from a single sample in a study of blood T cell repertoires in COVID-19. Method: immunoSEQ multiplex PCR; TCRdb's copy keeps in-frame clones and lacks some. The sample carries 200,000 to 250,000 clones, roughly nine tenths recorded once. Sequencing input: PBMCs or T cells enriched from blood (not recorded which). These receptor sequences come from a woman aged 45-59 years in a cohort exposed to, infected with or recovered from COVID-19 (not recorded which). Both conserved end residues are part of each CDR3. Fields, in order: J gene, V gene, clone size, D gene, CDR3 protein, CDR3 DNA. D genes are given only for firm matches. Clone size appears in some rows only: once, few, many, or a class for an expanded clone.

J: TRBJ2-5; V: TRBV28; size: NA; D: TRBD2; CDR3: CASSARLAGIETQYF; DNA: TGTGCCAGCAGTGCCCGACTAGCGGGGATAGAGACCCAGTACTTC
J: TRBJ2-5; V: TRBV7-8; size: NA; D: NA; CDR3: CASRYYREKETQYF; DNA: TGTGCCAGCAGATACTACAGGGAAAAAGAGACCCAGTACTTC
J: TRBJ2-2; V: TRBV11-2; size: NA; D: TRBD1; CDR3: CASVFSQGHTANTGELFF; DNA: TGTGCCAGCGTCTTCTCACAGGGGCACACCGCGAACACCGGGGAGCTGTTTTTT
J: TRBJ2-7; V: TRBV5-1; size: few; D: NA; CDR3: CASSLDGAPAYEQYF; DNA: TGCGCCAGCAGCTTGGATGGGGCGCCGGCCTACGAGCAGTACTTC
J: TRBJ1-5; V: TRBV27; size: few; D: NA; CDR3: CASSNRGNQPQHF; DNA: TGTGCCAGCAGTAACAGGGGCAATCAGCCCCAGCATTTT
J: TRBJ2-3; V: TRBV28; size: NA; D: TRBD1; CDR3: CASSRAGTGVPDTQYF; DNA: TGTGCCAGCAGCCGCGCCGGGACAGGGGTCCCAGATACGCAGTATTTT
J: TRBJ1-2; V: TRBV5-6; size: NA; D: TRBD1; CDR3: CASSTPGTGPGYTF; DNA: TGTGCCAGCAGCACACCCGGGACAGGTCCCGGCTACACCTTC
J: TRBJ1-6; V: TRBV19; size: NA; D: NA; CDR3: CASSEGFQGNSPLHF; DNA: TGTGCCAGTAGTGAGGGCTTTCAAGGGAATTCACCCCTCCACTTT
J: TRBJ1-1; V: TRBV18; size: NA; D: TRBD1; CDR3: CASSRRMYRGSVGTEAFF; DNA: TGTGCCAGCTCACGCAGGATGTACAGGGGCAGTGTAGGCACTGAAGCTTTCTTT
J: TRBJ1-2; V: TRBV6-1; size: NA; D: TRBD1; CDR3: CASSETGAPYGYTF; DNA: TGTGCCAGCAGTGAGACAGGGGCCCCTTATGGCTACACCTTC
J: TRBJ2-7; V: TRBV7-2; size: NA; D: NA; CDR3: CASSPLEKEHRYEQYF; DNA: TGTGCCAGCAGCCCCTTAGAGAAGGAACACAGATACGAGCAGTACTTC
J: TRBJ1-5; V: TRBV12-3/TRBV12-4; size: NA; D: NA; CDR3: CASSPGEGQPQHF; DNA: TGTGCCAGCAGTCCAGGGGAGGGGCAGCCCCAGCATTTT
J: TRBJ1-3; V: TRBV5-6; size: NA; D: NA; CDR3: CASSLSGSGNTIYF; DNA: TGTGCCAGCAGCTTGTCCGGCTCTGGAAACACCATATATTTT
J: TRBJ1-1; V: TRBV9; size: NA; D: NA; CDR3: CASSVDWRDHEAFF; DNA: TGTGCCAGCAGCGTAGACTGGAGGGATCATGAAGCTTTCTTT
J: TRBJ1-1; V: TRBV18; size: NA; D: TRBD1; CDR3: CASSPLTGQGTEAFF; DNA: TGTGCCAGCTCACCTCTGACAGGGCAGGGGACTGAAGCTTTCTTT
J: TRBJ1-1; V: TRBV14; size: NA; D: NA; CDR3: CASSQDWGGAFF; DNA: TGTGCCAGCAGCCAAGATTGGGGGGGGGCTTTCTTT
J: TRBJ1-2; V: TRBV30; size: NA; D: TRBD1; CDR3: CAWSRGDGGYTF; DNA: TGTGCCTGGAGCAGGGGGGATGGGGGCTACACCTTC
J: TRBJ1-2; V: TRBV7-9; size: NA; D: TRBD1; CDR3: CASSQKTGFNGYTF; DNA: TGTGCCAGCAGCCAGAAGACAGGGTTTAATGGCTACACCTTC
J: TRBJ1-1; V: TRBV27; size: NA; D: NA; CDR3: CASSPPSPRGGLSIANTEAFF; DNA: TGTGCCAGCAGCCCCCCTTCGCCGCGGGGCGGATTATCTATAGCGAACACTGAAGCTTTCTTT
J: TRBJ1-5; V: TRBV27; size: NA; D: NA; CDR3: CASSLRRVGNQPQHF; DNA: TGTGCCAGCAGTTTACGCAGGGTTGGCAATCAGCCCCAGCATTTT